This T cell receptor beta chain appears in the sequencing data of a study of T cell repertoires in cytomegalovirus infection. MiXCR, run by TCRdb on the reads, gives a single entry per CDR3 protein. The table shows approximately 730,000 distinct CDR3 sequences, with 29% occurring only once. Turning to this clonotype: Its specificity is unknown.

CDR1 SNHLY and CDR2 FYNNEI come from the germline V gene. Trimming removed 6 bases from V and 0 bases from J; junction bases left unmatched: 14. This CDR3 has 21 amino acids. This specimen consisted of cultured CD8+ T cells from PBMCs, obtained from culture after CMV antigen stimulation. This receptor was taken from a human donor in good health (CMV status not recorded). Some clones in this sample may be carry-over from other donors' samples. The chain joins TRBV2 to TRBJ2-1; 16 nucleotides match TRBD2. The CDR3 is CASRRGTSGGGGSSSYNEQFF. Written as DNA, the CDR3 is TGTGCCAGCAGGAGGGGGACTAGCGGGGGGGGTGGGTCTAGCTCCTACAATGAGCAGTTCTTC.